The 23 T cell receptor beta chains given below trace back to one sample, sequenced in a study of OX40 agonist ivuxolimab in advanced cancers. Clones were read by immunoSEQ multiplex PCR, and TCRdb kept only the in-frame ones, dropping some. The profile shows 30,000 to 35,000 clones, about four fifths of them singletons. This material consisted of CD4+ or CD8+ T cells sorted from blood, taken in a trial of the OX40 agonist ivuxolimab. The receptors originated from an adult with an advanced solid tumor such as melanoma, head and neck, liver or kidney cancer.

This clone was counted a single time. The chain is built from TRBV23-1 and TRBJ2-4; 7 bases are shared with TRBD1. TRBV23-1 is classed as an ORF, of uncertain function. Losses at the gene ends were 0 bases for V and 2 bases for J; bases not matched to a gene: 4. This CDR3 comprises 16 residues. CDR3 sequence (DNA): TGCGCCAGCAGTCAATCAGGGGGCATCACCAAAAACATTCAGTACTTC. This gives the protein CASSQSGGITKNIQYF.

In this sample, this clone turned up a few times. V usage is TRBV27 and J usage is TRBJ2-2; unclear D gene. There are 14 residues in the CDR3. The V gene's germline CDR1 is MNHEY and CDR2 SMNVEV (reference sequence). Deletions cut 4 bases from V and 6 bases from J, with 12 bases between. In nucleotides, the CDR3 is TGTGCCAGCAGTTCCCTTAATGAGCCCGGGGAGCTGTTTTTT. This translates into CASSSLNEPGELFF.

V usage is TRBV19 and J usage is TRBJ2-5, with 12 bases matching TRBD1. This CDR3 spans 17 amino acids. The V segment lost 7 bases and the J segment 5 bases; nucleotides outside the gene matches: 14. Germline V gene data show CDR1 as LNHDA and CDR2 as SQIVND (reference sequence). CDR3: CASTHQTGTGGLETQYF. For the CDR3, the DNA is TGTGCCAGTACCCACCAAACCGGGACAGGGGGCCTGGAGACCCAGTACTTC.

The CDR3 nucleotides read TGCGCCAGCAGCCAATATGATTCCGACGAGCAGTACTTC. As protein: CASSQYDSDEQYF. V gene TRBV4-1 combines with J gene TRBJ2-7; D unresolved. V shed 2 bases and J shed 5 bases, with 10 bases lying between them. The germline V gene has CDR1 MGHRA and CDR2 YSYEKL. The CDR3 runs 13 residues.

A single count supports this clone. The chain uses TRBV28 and TRBJ1-1, with D tentatively TRBD1 (5 bases). Between the trimmed V and J ends, which lost 8 bases and 5 bases, there was a span of 18 bases. Per the germline V gene, CDR1 is MDHEN and CDR2 is SYDVKM. The length of the CDR3 is 14 residues. The CDR3 reads CASFPWGRHTEAFF. The DNA of the CDR3 is TGTGCCAGCTTCCCCTGGGGCAGGCATACTGAAGCTTTCTTT.

V and J are TRBV27 and TRBJ2-7; possible D gene TRBD1, 6 bases. Trimming shortened V by 4 bases and J by 0 bases, and 13 bases separated the two germline ends. The CDR3 is 15 amino acids. Looked up from germline, CDR1 is MNHEY and CDR2 is SMNVEV (reference sequence). In DNA, the CDR3 is TGTGCCAGCAGTTCCCCACGGGACACCTCCTACGAGCAGTACTTC. This encodes CASSSPRDTSYEQYF.

This clone came up once. The chain recombines TRBV29-1 with TRBJ2-7, with unresolved D. Germline CDR1 reads SQVTM; CDR2 reads ANQGSEA. Trimming stripped 4 bases from V and 2 bases from J, with 15 bases between. The CDR3 is made up of 14 amino acids. The CDR3 DNA reads as TGCAGCGTTGTCAGATCCGGAGAAGCCTACGAGCAGTACTTC. It yields the protein CSVVRSGEAYEQYF.

The chain carries TRBV19 and TRBJ2-1; 10 bases are shared with TRBD2. J was trimmed by 0 bases and V by 4 bases; bases with no gene match: 0. Germline V CDR1 and CDR2: LNHDA, SQIVND (reference sequence). The CDR3 runs to 15 residues. In nucleotides, the CDR3 is TGTGCCAGTAGTACTAGCGGGAGCTCCTACAATGAGCAGTTCTTC. Residues: CASSTSGSSYNEQFF.

The chain uses TRBV27 and TRBJ1-1; 7 bases match TRBD1. Germline V CDR1 and CDR2: MNHEY, SMNVEV (reference sequence). J lost 0 bases, V lost 6 bases, and 10 bases had no gene match. CDR3 length: 16 residues. CDR3 nucleotides: TGTGCCAGCAGACAGGGGAACCGGGGGCTGAACACTGAAGCTTTCTTT. Translating gives CASRQGNRGLNTEAFF.

The genes are TRBV19 and TRBJ2-1; 8 bases align to TRBD1. The CDR3 consists of 17 residues. From germline, CDR1 is LNHDA and CDR2 SQIVND (reference sequence). The ends lost 4 bases at V and 4 bases at J; junction bases unmatched: 12. This CDR3 is CASSNRGIGLAYNEQFF. Written as DNA, the CDR3 is TGTGCCAGTAGTAACAGGGGGATTGGGCTAGCGTACAATGAGCAGTTCTTC. The full variable domain, in which reference TRBV19 and TRBJ2-1 provide the parts outside the CDR3, is DGGITQSPKYLFRKEGQNVTLSCEQNLNHDAMYWYRQDPGQGLRLIYYSQIVNDFQKGDIAEGYSVSREKKESFPLTVTSAQKNPTAFYLCASSNRGIGLAYNEQFFGPGTRLTVL.

The V gene is TRBV27, the J gene TRBJ2-7; possibly TRBD1 or TRBD2 for D (5 bases each). With 2 bases removed from V and 4 bases from J, the gap between germline ends came to 9 bases. CDR1 MNHEY and CDR2 SMNVEV come from the germline V gene (reference sequence). There are 13 residues in the CDR3. DNA of the CDR3: TGTGCCAGCAGTTTAGGGACGGCTTACGAGCAGTACTTC. Translated: CASSLGTAYEQYF.

This clone appeared once. The CDR3 loop is CASSVPTGVGTSGDGSYNEQFF. CDR3 bases: TGTGCCAGCAGCGTACCCACTGGAGTCGGGACTAGCGGGGATGGGTCCTACAATGAGCAGTTCTTC. The V call is TRBV9, the J call TRBJ2-1, with TRBD2 identical over 13 bases. The CDR3 length is 22 residues. J was trimmed by 1 base and V by 1 base; bases with no gene match: 17. CDR1 is SGDLS and CDR2 is YYNGEE in the germline V gene.

The chain couples TRBV2 to TRBJ2-7; TRBD1 or TRBD2 may be the D gene (6 bases each). The CDR3 sequence is 15 residues long. V was clipped by 8 bases and J by 2 bases, with 19 bases between them. In germline, CDR1 is SNHLY, CDR2 FYNNEI. The DNA for the CDR3 is TGTGCCAGCCTTACTTCGCGGGACATTACCTACGAGCAGTACTTC. Its translation is CASLTSRDITYEQYF.

The CDR3 bases are TGTGCCAGCAGCTTGACTAGCGACTACGAGCAGTACTTC. Amino acid sequence: CASSLTSDYEQYF. The rearrangement joins TRBV28 to TRBJ2-7; TRBD2 matches at 8 bases. The CDR3 loop spans 13 amino acids. After removal of 6 bases from V and 3 bases from J, the junction contained 4 bases not matched to a gene. The germline V gene has CDR1 MDHEN and CDR2 SYDVKM.

The chain employs TRBV5-6 and TRBJ2-5; 8 positions match TRBD2. The CDR3 is 15 amino acids. Germline V gene data show CDR1 as SGHDT and CDR2 as YYEEEE. The V and J ends lost 2 bases and 9 bases, in that order; junction bases with no gene match: 12. This CDR3 is CASSLGSSGILSQYF. The CDR3, as DNA: TGTGCCAGCAGCTTAGGGAGTAGCGGGATTCTATCCCAGTACTTC.

This chain joins TRBV5-6 and TRBJ1-1, with TRBD1 as a possible D gene (6 bases). V lost 4 bases and J 3 bases, leaving 16 bases between the germline ends. CDR1 is SGHDT, CDR2 YYEEEE, per germline. CDR3 size: 15 residues. This CDR3 reads CASSAFQGRYTEAFF. In nucleotides, the CDR3 is TGTGCCAGCAGCGCCTTTCAGGGGAGGTACACTGAAGCTTTCTTT.

This chain uses TRBV7-9 with TRBJ1-1; D gene uncertain. The CDR3 length is 11 residues. Looked up from germline, CDR1 is SEHNR and CDR2 is FQNEAQ (reference sequence). Trimming left V 2 bases short and J 6 bases short, with 4 bases between. In DNA form, the CDR3 reads TGTGCCAGCAGCTTAATGGCTGAAGCTTTCTTT. Translating gives CASSLMAEAFF.

This sequence joins TRBV4-1 and TRBJ2-7, with TRBD1 matching 7 bases. Per germline, CDR1 MGHRA and CDR2 YSYEKL. The CDR3 contains 17 residues. V lost 4 bases, J lost 3 bases, and 15 bases stayed unmatched. CDR3 bases: TGCGCCAGCAGCCCACCCCTAACCGGGACAGAGAGCTACGAGCAGTACTTC. Its translation: CASSPPLTGTESYEQYF.

The J gene is TRBJ2-7, the V gene TRBV28; D gene unclear. V gave up 3 bases and J gave up 0 bases, with 9 bases separating them. This CDR3 spans 14 amino acids. In germline, CDR1 is MDHEN, CDR2 SYDVKM. The CDR3 region is CASSFAASSYEQYF. CDR3 bases: TGTGCCAGCAGTTTCGCGGCAAGCTCCTACGAGCAGTACTTC.

This clone is judged medium-sized. This sequence joins TRBV7-9 and TRBJ2-7, with no clear D. The germline CDR1 and CDR2 sequences are SEHNR and FQNEAQ (reference sequence). The V and J ends lost 1 base and 5 bases respectively, with 18 bases between them. The CDR3 is 16 amino acids. This CDR3 is CASSLDPRDGGDEQYF. The DNA of the CDR3 is TGTGCCAGCAGCTTAGACCCCCGCGACGGTGGGGACGAGCAGTACTTC.

J is TRBJ2-7 and V is TRBV7-9, with D maybe TRBD2 (5 bases). The CDR3 consists of 13 residues. Germline V gene sequence: CDR1 SEHNR, CDR2 FQNEAQ (reference sequence). V lost 4 bases and J 4 bases, leaving 11 bases between the germline ends. This CDR3 reads CASSSPRTYEQYF. The CDR3 DNA reads TGTGCCAGCAGCTCACCTAGGACTTACGAGCAGTACTTC.

The chain links TRBV7-8 to TRBJ1-2; 11 bases map to TRBD1. This CDR3 comprises 17 residues. V lost 1 base to trimming and J lost 0 bases; unmatched junction nucleotides: 4. CDR1 and CDR2 from the germline V gene are SGHVS and FQNEAQ. The CDR3 loop reads CASSLGTGGPANYGYTF. The CDR3 DNA sequence: TGTGCCAGCAGCTTAGGGACAGGGGGCCCAGCTAACTATGGCTACACCTTC.

In its sample, this clone was seen a few times. The rearrangement uses TRBV19 and TRBJ2-5; TRBD2 agrees at 13 bases. The CDR3 is made up of 16 amino acids. From germline, CDR1 is LNHDA and CDR2 SQIVND (reference sequence). V was clipped by 3 bases and J by 5 bases; unmatched bases: 6. The CDR3 coding sequence is TGTGCCAGTAGTATCCGCCTACTAGCGGGAGGGGAGACCCAGTACTTC. This translates into CASSIRLLAGGETQYF.